The 29 T cell receptor beta chains in this list originate from one sample, sequenced in a study of cytomegalovirus exposure and HLA in healthy donors. The PCR employed 60 Vbeta primers together with 13 Jbeta primers. TCRdb's table, derived via immunoSEQ multiplex PCR, lists solely in-frame clones and lacks some. The profile covers roughly 180,000 clones, with about 75% appearing a single time and around 2.4% taken by the ten largest. Material: PBMCs. These receptors were collected from a female donor in good health and CMV-seronegative.

In this sample, this clone turned up a few times. The gene calls are TRBV5-4 and TRBJ1-4; D is possibly TRBD1 (5 bases). Trimming left V 5 bases short and J 7 bases short, with 18 bases between. Germline assignment: CDR1 SGHNT and CDR2 YYREEE (reference sequence). The CDR3 is made up of 15 amino acids. The CDR3, as DNA: TGTGCCAGCAGTAAAGGGAAGCGAAGGGGTGAAAAACTGTTTTTT. Residues: CASSKGKRRGEKLFF.

V is TRBV30 and J is TRBJ2-5; TRBD1 matches 7 bases. The J call may not be correct, given that the DNA end is closer to TRBJ2-7. CDR3 length: 13 amino acids. CDR1 is GTSNPN and CDR2 is SVGIG in the germline V gene (reference sequence). CDR3 sequence (DNA): TGTGCCTGGGCCGGGACAGCTTCCTACGAGCAGTACTTC. Amino acid sequence: CAWAGTASYEQYF.

The chain uses TRBV19 and TRBJ2-7, with 7 bases that match TRBD1. The CDR3 extends over 16 amino acids. Trimming cost V 4 bases and J 3 bases; bases outside gene matches: 12. Germline loops: CDR1 LNHDA, CDR2 SQIVND (reference sequence). The CDR3 is CASSTVLQGSGYEQYF. CDR3 DNA sequence: TGTGCCAGTAGTACCGTCTTACAGGGGAGTGGCTACGAGCAGTACTTC. Supplemented by reference TRBV19 and TRBJ2-7, the full variable domain reads DGGITQSPKYLFRKEGQNVTLSCEQNLNHDAMYWYRQDPGQGLRLIYYSQIVNDFQKGDIAEGYSVSREKKESFPLTVTSAQKNPTAFYLCASSTVLQGSGYEQYFGPGTRLTVT.

V and J are TRBV5-1 and TRBJ1-2; tentatively, D is TRBD1 (5 bases). Trimming removed 4 bases from V and 2 bases from J, with 12 bases in between. Germline CDR1 SGHRS, CDR2 YFSETQ. CDR3 length: 14 residues. In nucleotides, the CDR3 is TGCGCCAGCAGCCCACCGACAGCAAACTATGGCTACACCTTC. Residues: CASSPPTANYGYTF.

The rearrangement links TRBV19 to TRBJ1-4; 9 positions match TRBD1. The CDR3 totals 14 residues. The germline gives CDR1 LNHDA, CDR2 SQIVND (reference sequence). The V and J ends lost 10 bases and 5 bases, in that order; junction bases with no gene match: 8. The CDR3 here is CATRDRVRNEKLFF. The DNA of the CDR3 is TGTGCCACCCGGGACAGGGTTCGGAATGAAAAACTGTTTTTT.

The chain combines TRBV4-3 with TRBJ1-6; 7 nucleotides agree with TRBD1. J gave up 5 bases and V 1 base, and 5 bases lay outside the gene matches. CDR1 is LGHNA and CDR2 is YSLEER in the germline V gene. The CDR3 runs 16 residues. The CDR3 DNA is TGCGCCAGCAGCCAAGTGCCGGGACAGAATAATTCACCCCTCCACTTT. Protein: CASSQVPGQNNSPLHF.

V and J are TRBV27 and TRBJ1-5; D is undetermined. The germline CDR1 and CDR2 sequences are MNHEY and SMNVEV (reference sequence). The germline V and J ends were trimmed by 3 bases and 6 bases, with 24 bases remaining between them. The CDR3 has 18 amino acids. The CDR3 reads CASSFYGGRPGVSQPQHF. The CDR3 DNA reads TGTGCCAGCAGTTTTTATGGAGGGAGGCCAGGAGTAAGTCAGCCCCAGCATTTT.

The genes are TRBV9 and TRBJ2-6; a weak D match, TRBD2 (5 bases). Germline CDR1 and CDR2: SGDLS and YYNGEE. Trimming took 4 bases from V and 0 from J, leaving 8 bases between them. CDR3 size: 15 residues. CDR3 sequence (DNA): TGTGCCAGCAGCCCTAGCAACTCTGGGGCCAACGTCCTGACTTTC. It yields the protein CASSPSNSGANVLTF.

In DNA, the CDR3 is TGTGCCAGCAGCCAACCCCGACAGGGAGAGGGCTACACCTTC. This sequence encodes CASSQPRQGEGYTF. The chain joins TRBV4-2 to TRBJ1-2, with TRBD1 identical over 7 bases. Trimming took 2 bases from V and 8 from J; bases not matched to a gene: 8. CDR3 length: 14 amino acids. The germline V gene has CDR1 LGHNA and CDR2 YNFKEQ.

The V call is TRBV30, the J call TRBJ2-5, with 10 bases fitting TRBD1. The J call may be incorrect, as the DNA end agrees better with TRBJ2-7. Germline assignment: CDR1 GTSNPN and CDR2 SVGIG (reference sequence). The CDR3 totals 13 residues. In DNA form, the CDR3 reads TGTGCCTGGAGTGCTGGGACAGGGGACGAGCAGTACTTC. Translation gives CAWSAGTGDEQYF.

This clone appeared a single time. Because it lacks the conserved phenylalanine or tryptophan at the end, this CDR3 is likely a read error. Because the CDR3's place on the DNA is in doubt, the DNA is left out and the CDR3 is given as listed by TCRdb. The chain employs TRBV5-5 and TRBJ1-2; the table's D call TRBD1 went unverified against the DNA. Germline V gives CDR1 SGHKS, CDR2 YYEKEE (reference sequence). The CDR3 length equals 9 residues, ends included. CDR3 residues: CASSPARGG.

This chain joins TRBV6-1 and TRBJ2-2, with TRBD2 matching 12 bases. Germline CDR1 and CDR2: MNHNS and SASEGT. J gave up 6 bases and V 6 bases, and 5 bases lay outside the gene matches. This CDR3 comprises 15 residues. Written as DNA, the CDR3 is TGTGCCAGCAGAGAGACTAGCGGGAGCCCCGGGGAGCTGTTTTTT. Protein product: CASRETSGSPGELFF.

In this sample, this clone turned up once. The chain couples TRBV19 to TRBJ1-1; 7 nucleotides agree with TRBD1. J lost 0 bases, V lost 3 bases, and 4 bases had no gene match. The CDR3 contains 15 residues. The germline gives CDR1 LNHDA, CDR2 SQIVND (reference sequence). The CDR3: CASSIPGQMNTEAFF. The DNA for the CDR3 is TGTGCCAGTAGTATCCCGGGACAGATGAACACTGAAGCTTTCTTT.

The chain is built from TRBV7-2 and TRBJ1-2, with D possibly TRBD1 on 5 matching bases. V lost 5 bases, J lost 0 bases, and 10 bases lay in between. Germline lookup yields CDR1 SGHTA and CDR2 FQGNSA. The CDR3 sequence is 14 residues long. The CDR3 nucleotides read TGTGCCAGCAGCCCCGTAGGGGCTAACTATGGCTACACCTTC. Translation: CASSPVGANYGYTF.

This rearrangement joins TRBV7-2 to TRBJ1-4; 7 nucleotides agree with TRBD1. The CDR3 is 16 amino acids. Trimming cost V 2 bases and J 5 bases; bases outside gene matches: 8. Germline V gene sequence: CDR1 SGHTA, CDR2 FQGNSA. In DNA, the CDR3 is TGTGCCAGCAGCTTAATGCGGGACAGCACAAATGAAAAACTGTTTTTT. As protein: CASSLMRDSTNEKLFF.

The chain employs TRBV7-8 and TRBJ2-2; TRBD2 might be the D (5 bases). The V end was cut by 5 bases, the J end by 2 bases, with 21 bases between. Per germline, CDR1 SGHVS and CDR2 FQNEAQ. CDR3 length: 18 amino acids. CDR3 loop: CASSPTGYPLGNTGELFF. The CDR3 nucleotides read TGTGCCAGCAGCCCGACGGGGTACCCTTTGGGTAACACCGGGGAGCTGTTTTTT.

The table lists this clone with a few counts. The DNA for the CDR3 is TGTGCCAGCGGGTCTACTCAGCGGGGGGGCGGAAGGGGCACAGATACGCAGTATTTT. The encoded protein is CASGSTQRGGGRGTDTQYF. The chain has TRBV7-2 and TRBJ2-3, with 10 nucleotides matching TRBD2. CDR1 is SGHTA, CDR2 FQGNSA, per germline. CDR3 size: 19 residues. The J segment lost 1 base and the V segment lost 8 bases, leaving 18 bases of the junction unmatched. The entire variable domain, with the rest obtained from reference TRBV7-2 and TRBJ2-3, is as follows: GAGVSQSPSNKVTEKGKDVELRCDPISGHTALYWYRQSLGQGLEFLIYFQGNSAPDKSGLPSDRFSAERTGGSVSTLTIQRTQQEDSAVYLCASGSTQRGGGRGTDTQYFGPGTRLTVL.

This chain joins TRBV27 and TRBJ2-6; weak D call: TRBD1 (6 bases). The CDR3 contains 19 residues. Trimming pared 0 bases from V and 0 bases from J, leaving 15 bases between. Germline assignment: CDR1 MNHEY and CDR2 SMNVEV (reference sequence). As DNA, the CDR3 is TGTGCCAGCAGTTTATCTGAGGGGGACGGATTCTCTGGGGCCAACGTCCTGACTTTC. Protein: CASSLSEGDGFSGANVLTF.

The V and J genes are TRBV6-5 and TRBJ2-3; D unclear. The CDR3 sequence is 14 residues long. V was cut by 0 bases and J by 2 bases, with 6 bases left in between. Germline V CDR1 and CDR2: MNHEY, SVGAGI. The CDR3 sequence: CASSYSSVTDTQYF. CDR3 nucleotides: TGTGCCAGCAGTTACTCGTCCGTCACAGATACGCAGTATTTT.

This clone was found once. The V call is TRBV18, the J call TRBJ2-7, with D possibly TRBD1 on 5 matching bases. This CDR3 is 16 amino acids long. The germline V gene encodes CDR1 KGHSH and CDR2 LQKENI. With 1 base removed from V and 0 bases from J, the gap between germline ends came to 13 bases. CDR3: CASSPLTAGSSYEQYF. CDR3 DNA sequence: TGTGCCAGCTCACCACTGACAGCAGGAAGCTCCTACGAGCAGTACTTC.

Written as DNA, the CDR3 is TGCAGCGTTGTGTTCAGGTACAATGAGCAGTTCTTC. Protein product: CSVVFRYNEQFF. The chain combines TRBV29-1 with TRBJ2-1; no definite D call. Germline V gene sequence: CDR1 SQVTM, CDR2 ANQGSEA. V was trimmed by 4 bases and J by 4 bases, leaving 8 bases between them. The CDR3 totals 12 residues.

This clone was seen more than once but under ten times. The rearrangement joins TRBV9 to TRBJ2-1; 9 bases align to TRBD2. Unmatched junction bases numbered 9, after V lost 0 bases and J lost 8 bases. Germline CDR1 reads SGDLS; CDR2 reads YYNGEE. The CDR3 spans 16 residues. The CDR3: CASSVVGTSSVDEQFF. The CDR3 region has the DNA TGTGCCAGCAGCGTAGTGGGGACTAGCTCGGTGGATGAGCAGTTCTTC.

V usage is TRBV19 and J usage is TRBJ1-2; maybe TRBD1 (6 bases). There are 16 residues in the CDR3. V was pared by 6 bases and J by 4 bases, with 21 bases between. Germline V gene sequence: CDR1 LNHDA, CDR2 SQIVND (reference sequence). CDR3 sequence (DNA): TGTGCCAGTAGCACTCCCCAAACCAGACAGGCCTATGGCTACACCTTC. This sequence encodes CASSTPQTRQAYGYTF.

This clone was counted only a few times. The chain couples TRBV11-3 to TRBJ1-4; 8 bases line up with TRBD1. The CDR3 is 15 amino acids. CDR1 and CDR2 from the germline V gene are SGHNT and YENEEA. V lost 5 bases, J lost 5 bases, and 7 bases stayed unmatched. CDR3: CASSRGTGPNEKLFF. CDR3 nucleotide sequence: TGTGCCAGCAGCCGAGGGACAGGACCGAATGAAAAACTGTTTTTT.

This clone was picked up a small number of times. The genes are TRBV28 and TRBJ1-1; the D is unclear. This CDR3 is 14 amino acids long. Germline assignment: CDR1 MDHEN and CDR2 SYDVKM. Trimming pared 3 bases from V and 5 bases from J, leaving 13 bases between. Here the CDR3 DNA reads TGTGCCAGCAGTTTTCTGGGAGTTCGGACTGAAGCTTTCTTT. It specifies CASSFLGVRTEAFF.

This chain uses TRBV19 with TRBJ1-3, with TRBD1 as a possible D gene (6 bases). With 5 bases removed from V and 1 base from J, the gap between germline ends came to 18 bases. Germline CDR1 reads LNHDA; CDR2 reads SQIVND (reference sequence). The CDR3 is 17 amino acids. DNA for the CDR3: TGTGCCAGTAGTCGGGGGGGCAGAGGTAAATCTGGAAACACCATATATTTT. Amino acids: CASSRGGRGKSGNTIYF. The full variable domain, its missing parts supplied by reference TRBV19 and TRBJ1-3, is DGGITQSPKYLFRKEGQNVTLSCEQNLNHDAMYWYRQDPGQGLRLIYYSQIVNDFQKGDIAEGYSVSREKKESFPLTVTSAQKNPTAFYLCASSRGGRGKSGNTIYFGEGSWLTVV.

This rearrangement joins TRBV21-1 to TRBJ1-4; no check of the table's D call, TRBD1, against the DNA was made. TRBV21-1 is a documented pseudogene. The CDR3 runs to 17 residues. The CDR3 loop is CASSKESPGQGREKLFF. In nucleotides, the CDR3 is TGTGCCAGCAGCAAAGAATCCCCGGGACAGGGAAGGGAAAAACTGTTTTTT.

In DNA form, the CDR3 reads TGTGCCAGCTCGCGGGGGGTTAGCACAGATACGCAGTATTTT. Translating gives CASSRGVSTDTQYF. The rearrangement joins TRBV9 to TRBJ2-3; 8 bases agree with TRBD2. CDR3 length: 14 residues. CDR1 is SGDLS and CDR2 is YYNGEE in the germline V gene. Unmatched junction bases numbered 4, after V lost 7 bases and J lost 0 bases.

The chain has TRBV19 and TRBJ2-3; 9 positions agree with TRBD2. Germline loops: CDR1 LNHDA, CDR2 SQIVND (reference sequence). Trimming cost V 5 bases and J 2 bases; bases outside gene matches: 2. The CDR3 loop spans 14 amino acids. The CDR3 loop is CASSLAGNTDTQYF. The DNA for the CDR3 is TGTGCCAGTAGTCTAGCGGGGAACACAGATACGCAGTATTTT.